This T cell receptor beta chain was recorded in a study of response to subunit inactivated influenza vaccine. This clonotype was counted only a few times. MiXCR was run by TCRdb on the RT-PCR reads, yielding one entry per CDR3 protein. Altogether 500,000 to 700,000 distinct CDR3 sequences are present, around 21% being singletons, with the ten largest covering around 2.8%. The CDR3 sequence is 17 residues long. V shed 5 bases and J 5 bases; nucleotides not matched to a gene: 10. Germline V gene lookup returns CDR1 LNHDA and CDR2 SQIVND (reference sequence). These data also featured in a second study, about T cells expressing NK-cell markers. As reported in that work: Generation of TCR beta cDNA was performed by 5'RACE template switching incorporating UMIs. More than 5 donors showed dominant NKG2C+ clonotypes comprising about 1.0-7.0% of their CD8+ T cells.

Specimen: CD4+ T cells sorted from PBMCs, collected 11 to 12 days after vaccination. This rearrangement joins TRBV19 to TRBJ1-5, with 12 positions matching TRBD1. The sequence derives from a middle-aged man who received an inactivated influenza vaccine. CDR3 in amino acids: CASSLPGQGAPHQPQHF. The CDR3 nucleotides are TGTGCCAGTAGTTTACCGGGACAGGGGGCTCCCCATCAGCCCCAGCATTTT.